This is a list of T cell receptor beta chains from one sample in a study of T cells in Graves' hyperthyroidism and ophthalmopathy. TCRdb itself ran the multiplex PCR reads through MiXCR, one entry per CDR3 protein. Here the sample spans roughly 640,000 distinct CDR3 sequences, 16% being singletons. Material: blood. Every receptor here comes from a woman between 40 and 55 years old with Graves' ophthalmopathy. CDR3s include the opening cysteine and the closing phenylalanine or tryptophan. A D gene is named only where the DNA matches it firmly. Expanded clones are given a class, and other clones once, few, many or no size at all.

>TRBJ1-1|TRBV7-3|many|-
CASSLKDTLNTEAFF
TGTGCCAGCAGCTTAAAGGACACCCTGAACACTGAAGCTTTCTTT
>TRBJ1-1|TRBV5-6|few|-
CASSLGLGVTEAFF
TGTGCCAGCAGCTTGGGGTTAGGTGTAACTGAAGCTTTCTTT
>TRBJ2-1|TRBV2|many|TRBD2
CASILAGGHYNEQFF
TGTGCCAGCATTTTAGCGGGGGGGCACTACAATGAGCAGTTCTTC
>TRBJ1-5|TRBV28|-|-
CASSPPGTQPQHF
TGTGCCAGCAGCCCCCCAGGGACACAGCCCCAGCATTTT
>TRBJ1-4|TRBV30|-|-
CAWSEAGRHEKLFF
TGTGCCTGGAGTGAGGCAGGGAGACATGAAAAACTGTTTTTT
>TRBJ1-2|TRBV20-1|few|-
CSASVTGPLGYTF
TGCAGTGCTTCGGTAACAGGCCCTCTTGGCTACACCTTC
>TRBJ1-6|TRBV6-1|many|TRBD1
CASSEYWRQGNNSPLHF
TGTGCCAGCAGTGAATACTGGAGACAGGGGAATAATTCACCCCTCCACTTT
>TRBJ2-1|TRBV28|many|-
CASGSGGYNEQFF
TGTGCCAGCGGCTCAGGGGGGTACAATGAGCAGTTCTTC
>TRBJ2-7|TRBV6-2/TRBV6-3|few|-
CASSYLTPSYEQYF
TGTGCCAGCAGTTACTTGACTCCCTCCTACGAGCAGTACTTC
>TRBJ2-6|TRBV4-3|-|-
CASSQPNMGTGANVLTF
TGCGCCAGCAGCCAACCGAATATGGGGACAGGGGCCAACGTCCTGACTTTC